A single sample is the source of the 18 T cell receptor beta chains below, sequenced in a study of graft-versus-host responses after intestinal transplantation. Sequencing used immunoSEQ multiplex PCR; TCRdb keeps in-frame clones, though not all of them. The table records tens of thousands of clones, less than 95% of them present only once. Sequencing used PBMCs, obtained more than 650 days after intestinal transplant. Receptors were obtained from a human patient who received an intestinal transplant, so some T cells may come from the graft donor.

The chain combines TRBV5-1 with TRBJ1-4; D unresolved. Trimming pared 1 base from V and 0 bases from J, leaving 7 bases between. Germline CDR1 reads SGHRS; CDR2 reads YFSETQ. The CDR3 is 15 residues long. The CDR3: CASSLTRATNEKLFF. CDR3 nucleotides: TGCGCCAGCAGCTTGACGCGGGCAACTAATGAAAAACTGTTTTTT.

The gene calls are TRBV5-3 and TRBJ2-3; TRBD2 agrees at 9 bases. TRBV5-3 is designated an ORF whose function remains uncertain. This CDR3 is built from 16 residues. V was pared by 4 bases and J by 3 bases, with 9 bases of the junction left unmatched. The CDR3 nucleotides read TGTGCCAGAAGCAGAGCCGAGGGACTAGCAACAGATACGCAGTATTTT. Amino acids: CARSRAEGLATDTQYF.

This rearrangement joins TRBV7-3 to TRBJ1-2, with a tentative D call TRBD1 (5 bases). Germline V lookup: CDR1 SGHTA, CDR2 FQGTGA. The CDR3 runs to 15 residues. The V end lost 2 bases, the J end lost 4 bases, and 14 bases lay between the germline ends. Here the CDR3 DNA reads TGTGCCAGCAGCTTAGTATCAGGGAGCCTCTATGGCTACACCTTC. Translation: CASSLVSGSLYGYTF.

This sequence joins TRBV6-6 and TRBJ2-7, with 9 bases fitting TRBD1. The germline gives CDR1 MNHNY, CDR2 SVGAGI (reference sequence). This CDR3 is built from 14 residues. J lost 5 bases, V lost 7 bases, and 9 bases had no gene match. The CDR3 region is CASKTGQGINEQYF. DNA of the CDR3: TGTGCCAGCAAAACGGGACAGGGAATAAACGAGCAGTACTTC.

The rearrangement links TRBV6-5 to TRBJ2-3, with 8 bases fitting TRBD1. Trimming removed 4 bases from V and 1 base from J; junction bases left unmatched: 7. Germline assignment: CDR1 MNHEY and CDR2 SVGAGI. The CDR3 loop spans 16 amino acids. The CDR3 sequence is CASSLAGGSGTDTQYF. DNA of the CDR3: TGTGCCAGCAGTTTGGCAGGGGGCTCGGGCACAGATACGCAGTATTTT.

The chain carries TRBV7-9 and TRBJ1-2; no clear D. CDR1 SEHNR and CDR2 FQNEAQ come from the germline V gene (reference sequence). CDR3 length equals 13 residues. Deletions cut 4 bases from V and 7 bases from J, with 13 bases between. CDR3 in amino acids: CASSSQQSSGYTF. The CDR3 DNA sequence: TGTGCCAGCAGCTCTCAACAGAGCTCTGGCTACACCTTC.

The J gene is TRBJ2-5, the V gene TRBV5-1, with 10 bases identical to TRBD2. V gave up 0 bases and J gave up 4 bases; unmatched junction bases: 9. Germline CDR1 SGHRS, CDR2 YFSETQ. This CDR3 is 17 amino acids long. In DNA, the CDR3 is TGCGCCAGCAGCTTGGGAAGCGGGGGGGCCCGAGGAGAGACCCAGTACTTC. It encodes CASSLGSGGARGETQYF. Full variable domain (remainder filled in from reference TRBV5-1 and TRBJ2-5): KAGVTQTPRYLIKTRGQQVTLSCSPISGHRSVSWYQQTPGQGLQFLFEYFSETQRNKGNFPGRFSGRQFSNSRSEMNVSTLELGDSALYLCASSLGSGGARGETQYFGPGTRLLVL.

The rearrangement links TRBV5-6 to TRBJ1-2, with D tentatively TRBD1 (5 bases). This CDR3 region has 14 residues. Germline values: CDR1 SGHDT, CDR2 YYEEEE. V gave up 3 bases and J gave up 8 bases, with 17 bases separating them. The CDR3 DNA follows: TGTGCCAGCAGCTCCATTAGGGGCCAGCGGGGCTACACCTTC. Translated, it gives CASSSIRGQRGYTF.

The chain is built from TRBV4-1 and TRBJ1-2, with D maybe TRBD1 (6 bases). V dropped 4 bases and J dropped 8 bases, with 26 bases sitting between them. Germline CDR1 reads MGHRA; CDR2 reads YSYEKL. The CDR3 loop spans 17 amino acids. This chain's CDR3 is CASSLPEGGARGRGYTF. CDR3 coding DNA: TGCGCCAGCAGCCTCCCTGAAGGGGGGGCCCGGGGAAGGGGCTACACCTTC.

The rearrangement joins TRBV13 to TRBJ1-3; D is unclear. CDR1 and CDR2 from the germline V gene are PRHDT and FYEKMQ (reference sequence). Deletions cut 0 bases from V and 4 bases from J, with 1 base between. The CDR3 runs 12 residues. CDR3 sequence reads: CASSLGGNTIYF. The CDR3 DNA reads as TGTGCCAGCAGCTTAGGCGGAAACACCATATATTTT.

The V gene is TRBV7-9, the J gene TRBJ1-3, with D tentatively TRBD1 (6 bases). The length of the CDR3 is 16 residues. CDR1 and CDR2 from the germline V gene are SEHNR and FQNEAQ (reference sequence). Trimming stripped 6 bases from V and 0 bases from J, with 15 bases between. Here the CDR3 DNA reads TGTGCCAGCAGACCGCGACAGGCCTTCTCTGGAAACACCATATATTTT. It encodes CASRPRQAFSGNTIYF. Full variable domain (rest looked up from reference TRBV7-9 and TRBJ1-3): DTGVSQNPRHKITKRGQNVTFRCDPISEHNRLYWYRQTLGQGPEFLTYFQNEAQLEKSRLLSDRFSAERPKGSFSTLEIQRTEQGDSAMYLCASRPRQAFSGNTIYFGEGSWLTVV.

The V call is TRBV7-3, the J call TRBJ1-2, with D possibly matching TRBD1 (5 bases). Germline V lookup: CDR1 SGHTA, CDR2 FQGTGA. Deletions cut 5 bases from V and 7 bases from J, with 8 bases between. This CDR3 is built from 11 residues. The CDR3 reads CASSGDSGYTF. The CDR3 DNA reads as TGTGCCAGCAGCGGGGACTCTGGCTACACCTTC.

V and J are TRBV7-9 and TRBJ2-5; 7 nucleotides line up with TRBD1. With the DNA end fitting TRBJ2-7 better, the J assignment may be wrong. Germline V lookup: CDR1 SEHNR, CDR2 FQNEAQ (reference sequence). The CDR3 has 14 residues. Written as DNA, the CDR3 is TGTGCCAGCAGCCTATGGGGACAGTCCTACGAGCAGTACTTC. This encodes CASSLWGQSYEQYF.

This chain joins TRBV20-1 and TRBJ1-1; D ambiguous. The CDR3 contains 11 residues. Germline CDR1 and CDR2: DFQATT and SNEGSKA (reference sequence). Trimming stripped 3 bases from V and 7 bases from J, with 9 bases between. As DNA, the CDR3 is TGCAGTGCTAGGTCGTCGTTTGAAGCTTTCTTT. Translated, it gives CSARSSFEAFF.

J is TRBJ1-6 and V is TRBV9; D uncertain. Germline-derived CDR1 and CDR2 are SGDLS and YYNGEE. The CDR3 is made up of 15 amino acids. The V end lost 3 bases, the J end lost 5 bases, and 12 bases lay between the germline ends. The CDR3 sequence: CASSAYWTDNSPLHF. The CDR3 bases are TGTGCCAGCAGCGCCTATTGGACGGATAATTCACCCCTCCACTTT. The full variable domain, with the rest looked up from reference TRBV9 and TRBJ1-6, is DSGVTQTPKHLITATGQRVTLRCSPRSGDLSVYWYQQSLDQGLQFLIQYYNGEERAKGNILERFSAQQFPDLHSELNLSSLELGDSALYFCASSAYWTDNSPLHFGNGTRLTVT.

V and J are TRBV5-1 and TRBJ2-3; the D is unclear. The CDR3 consists of 12 residues. The germline gives CDR1 SGHRS, CDR2 YFSETQ. The germline V and J ends were trimmed by 7 bases and 0 bases, with 6 bases remaining between them. The CDR3 loop is CASRSSTDTQYF. In nucleotides, the CDR3 is TGCGCCAGCCGGAGCAGCACAGATACGCAGTATTTT. Based on the CDR3 plus reference TRBV5-1 and TRBJ2-3, the full variable domain is KAGVTQTPRYLIKTRGQQVTLSCSPISGHRSVSWYQQTPGQGLQFLFEYFSETQRNKGNFPGRFSGRQFSNSRSEMNVSTLELGDSALYLCASRSSTDTQYFGPGTRLTVL.

The chain recombines TRBV10-3 with TRBJ2-5; D is possibly TRBD2 (5 bases). CDR1 ENHRY and CDR2 SYGVKD come from the germline V gene. Trimming pared 3 bases from V and 5 bases from J, leaving 13 bases between. The CDR3 consists of 14 residues. CDR3 amino acids: CAISDPGLSETQYF. As DNA, the CDR3 is TGTGCCATCAGTGATCCGGGGTTGTCGGAGACCCAGTACTTC.

The V call is TRBV6-1, the J call TRBJ2-7; either TRBD1 or TRBD2 may fit D (5 bases each). Per germline, CDR1 MNHNS and CDR2 SASEGT. V was shortened by 5 bases and J by 3 bases, with 17 bases between the two germline ends. The CDR3 is 15 residues long. The CDR3 nucleotides are TGTGCCAGCAGTCAGCCCCCGGTTGGGGGCTACGAGCAGTACTTC. This sequence encodes CASSQPPVGGYEQYF.